This TCR beta chain originates from a study of T-cell reconstitution after alpha-beta-depleted transplantation in children. Unique molecular identifiers were used in preparing the TCRbeta library. TCRdb called the PCR reads again in MiXCR, with one record for every CDR3 protein. The table lists about 360,000 distinct CDR3 sequences, more than 10% of them singletons. Unmatched junction bases numbered 5, after V lost 5 bases and J lost 7 bases. Germline V lookup: CDR1 MNHEY, CDR2 SVGAGI. There are 15 residues in the CDR3. The J gene is TRBJ1-6, the V gene TRBV6-5; TRBD1 agrees at 10 bases. The sequence came from a human donor who donated a stem cell graft to a child with Fanconi anemia. Material: PBMCs, obtained from the stem cell graft. CDR3 loop: CASSRGQGSNSPLHF. CDR3 coding DNA: TGTGCCAGCAGTCGGGGACAGGGGAGCAATTCACCCCTCCACTTT.